Listed below are T cell receptor beta chains from one sample, sequenced in a study of molecular identifiers for immune sequencing clone quantification. MiXCR, run by TCRdb on the PCR reads, gives a single entry per CDR3 protein. The table shows hundreds of thousands of distinct CDR3 sequences, with around 25% occurring only once. What was sequenced was naive CD8+ T cells from blood, with Jurkat cell RNA spiked in. All receptors come from a human donor in good health. Some libraries in this study had Jurkat cell RNA spiked in. CDR3s include the opening cysteine and the closing phenylalanine or tryptophan. Clone size is not always given. Where it is, it says once, few, many or a class for expanded clones.

TRBJ2-5	few	TRBV11-3	CASSSNRGNEQETQYF
TRBJ2-6	many	TRBV7-9	CASSLAEVPRHSGANVLTF
TRBJ1-3	many	TRBV4-3	CASSQAPGAGNTIYF
TRBJ1-6	many	TRBV4-3	CASSQGGQGGSPLHF
TRBJ1-5	many	TRBV28	CASSLWGGPGTDLYSNQPQHF
TRBJ1-2	.	TRBV27	CASSSLSRALDYGYTF
TRBJ2-7	many	TRBV4-1	CASSQVSGLIYEQYF
TRBJ1-1	few	TRBV6-2/TRBV6-3	CASRGRSGGMNTEAFF
TRBJ1-2	few	TRBV28	CASSSTDWGGHPPYGYTF
TRBJ2-5	many	TRBV13	CASSLSLRGKQETQYF
TRBJ2-1	few	TRBV30	CAWSVTSPRNEQFF
TRBJ1-4	many	TRBV7-6	CASSLALGAETNEKLFF
TRBJ1-1	few	TRBV5-4	CASGTSGEAFF
TRBJ1-1	many	TRBV5-8	CASSFRGVTEAFF
TRBJ2-2	few	TRBV19	CASIPGSRGTGELFF
TRBJ2-3	many	TRBV7-9	CASSPRWGVRDTQYF
TRBJ2-7	many	TRBV5-1	CASSPFLGYEQYF
TRBJ2-1	.	TRBV4-2	CASSQVVRLDEQFF
TRBJ2-2	.	TRBV7-2	CASSQVDPSGELFF
TRBJ2-7	many	TRBV5-1	CASSWDGSYEQYF
TRBJ2-7	many	TRBV10-3	CAISEGARSYEQYF
TRBJ2-3	many	TRBV19	CASSMIPEDTQYF
TRBJ2-1	.	TRBV7-9	CASSFSWDRAYNEQFF
TRBJ2-4	.	TRBV12-3/TRBV12-4	CASSFGQGVNIQYF
TRBJ1-2	.	TRBV4-1	CASSQEGQGAYGYTF
TRBJ2-7	.	TRBV14	CASSQRVPYEQYF
TRBJ2-1	few	TRBV25-1	CASSTGGGYNEQFF
TRBJ1-5	few	TRBV10-2	CASGTDGYSNQPQHF
TRBJ1-2	many	TRBV4-3	CASSPNRGSVYGYTF
TRBJ2-7	few	TRBV5-5	CASSPGTGSGYEQYF
TRBJ2-1	few	TRBV28	CASSLALETGLAGIHEQFF
TRBJ1-1	.	TRBV19	CASSIESRTEAFF
TRBJ2-2	.	TRBV9	CASSVAGEIAGNTGELFF
TRBJ1-1	.	TRBV19	CASSNKGLMDTEAFF
TRBJ2-1	few	TRBV12-3/TRBV12-4	CASSPANIGEQFF
TRBJ2-3	many	TRBV27	CASSLGEGGTDTQYF
TRBJ2-3	many	TRBV20-1	CSARDIVLGGYTDTQYF
TRBJ2-2	few	TRBV5-1	CASSRTSGRNTGELFF
TRBJ2-7	few	TRBV4-3	CASSPSPSGSPNEQYF
TRBJ1-5	few	TRBV20-1	CSARDLGLINQPQHF
TRBJ1-6	few	TRBV5-8	CASSFTKTPYNSPLHF
TRBJ2-5	.	TRBV20-1	CSATSLAGAQETQYF
TRBJ2-4	few	TRBV19	CASSIASTSAPTPSYF
TRBJ2-2	many	TRBV5-1	CASSLAGTGMGTGELFF
TRBJ1-2	.	TRBV10-3	CAISEGRTYGYSF
TRBJ2-2	few	TRBV7-3	CASSSGLAGGLNTGELFF
TRBJ1-1	few	TRBV19	CASSRQGVPFF
TRBJ2-5	.	TRBV20-1	CSARKELPSGGTQETQYF
TRBJ2-6	.	TRBV5-3	CASSEEVSGANVLTF
TRBJ2-2	.	TRBV2	CASSEGVLPTNTGELFF
TRBJ1-1	few	TRBV20-1	CSASDTGGLMNTEAFF